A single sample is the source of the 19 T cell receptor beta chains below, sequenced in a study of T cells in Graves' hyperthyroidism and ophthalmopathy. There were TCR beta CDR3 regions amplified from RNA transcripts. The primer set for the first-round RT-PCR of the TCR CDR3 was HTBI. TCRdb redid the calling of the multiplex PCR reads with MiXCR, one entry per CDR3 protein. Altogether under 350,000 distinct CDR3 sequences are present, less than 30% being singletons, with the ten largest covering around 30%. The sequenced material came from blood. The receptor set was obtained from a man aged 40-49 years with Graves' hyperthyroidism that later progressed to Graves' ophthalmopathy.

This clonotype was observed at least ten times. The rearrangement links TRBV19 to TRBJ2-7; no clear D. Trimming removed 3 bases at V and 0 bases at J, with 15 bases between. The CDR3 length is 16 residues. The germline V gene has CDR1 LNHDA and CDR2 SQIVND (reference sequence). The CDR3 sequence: CASSINVRLSSYEQYF. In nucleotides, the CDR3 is TGTGCCAGTAGTATCAACGTCAGGCTCAGCTCCTACGAGCAGTACTTC.

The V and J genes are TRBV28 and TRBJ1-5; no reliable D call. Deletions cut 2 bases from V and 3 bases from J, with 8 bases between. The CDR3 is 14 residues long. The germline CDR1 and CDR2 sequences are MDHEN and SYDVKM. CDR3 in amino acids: CASSLQLNNQPQHF. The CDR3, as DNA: TGTGCCAGCAGTTTACAGCTAAACAATCAGCCCCAGCATTTT.

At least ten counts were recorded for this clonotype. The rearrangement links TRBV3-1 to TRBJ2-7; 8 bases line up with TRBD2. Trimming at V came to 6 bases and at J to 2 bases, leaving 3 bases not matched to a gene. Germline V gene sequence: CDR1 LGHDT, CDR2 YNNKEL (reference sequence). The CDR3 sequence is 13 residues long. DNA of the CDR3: TGTGCCAGCAGACCAGCGGGAGCCTACGAGCAGTACTTC. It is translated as CASRPAGAYEQYF.

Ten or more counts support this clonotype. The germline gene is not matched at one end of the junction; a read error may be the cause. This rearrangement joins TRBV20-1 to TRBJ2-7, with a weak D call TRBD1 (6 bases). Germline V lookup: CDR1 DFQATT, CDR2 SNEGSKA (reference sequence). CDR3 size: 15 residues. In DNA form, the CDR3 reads TGCAGTGCTAGAGATATGGGCAGGGGCTCCTCCGAGCAGTACTTC. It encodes CSARDMGRGSSEQYF.

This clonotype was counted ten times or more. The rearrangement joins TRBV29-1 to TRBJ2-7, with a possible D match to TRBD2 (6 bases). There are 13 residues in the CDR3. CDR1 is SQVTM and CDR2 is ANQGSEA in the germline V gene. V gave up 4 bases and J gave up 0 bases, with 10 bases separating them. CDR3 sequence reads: CSVGGRSSYEQYF. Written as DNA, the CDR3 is TGCAGCGTTGGGGGGAGGTCCTCCTACGAGCAGTACTTC.

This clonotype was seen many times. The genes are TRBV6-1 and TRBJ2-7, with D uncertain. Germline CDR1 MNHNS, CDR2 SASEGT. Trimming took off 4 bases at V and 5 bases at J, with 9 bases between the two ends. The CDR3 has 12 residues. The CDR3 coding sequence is TGTGCCAGCAGTGCGTCGGCAGACGAGCAGTACTTC. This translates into CASSASADEQYF.

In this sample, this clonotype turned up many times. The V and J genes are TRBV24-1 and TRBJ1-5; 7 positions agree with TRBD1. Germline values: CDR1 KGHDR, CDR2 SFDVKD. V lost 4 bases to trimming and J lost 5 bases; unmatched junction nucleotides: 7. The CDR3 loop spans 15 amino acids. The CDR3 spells CATSDVGTEDQPQHF. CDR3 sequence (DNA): TGTGCCACCAGTGACGTAGGGACAGAAGATCAGCCCCAGCATTTT.

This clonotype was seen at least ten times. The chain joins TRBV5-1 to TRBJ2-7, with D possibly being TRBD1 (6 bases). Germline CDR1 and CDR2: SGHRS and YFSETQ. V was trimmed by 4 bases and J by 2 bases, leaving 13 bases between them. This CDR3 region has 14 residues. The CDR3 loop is CASSVRDNTYEQYF. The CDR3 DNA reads TGCGCCAGCAGCGTCCGGGACAACACCTACGAGCAGTACTTC. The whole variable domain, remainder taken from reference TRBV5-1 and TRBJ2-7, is KAGVTQTPRYLIKTRGQQVTLSCSPISGHRSVSWYQQTPGQGLQFLFEYFSETQRNKGNFPGRFSGRQFSNSRSEMNVSTLELGDSALYLCASSVRDNTYEQYFGPGTRLTVT.

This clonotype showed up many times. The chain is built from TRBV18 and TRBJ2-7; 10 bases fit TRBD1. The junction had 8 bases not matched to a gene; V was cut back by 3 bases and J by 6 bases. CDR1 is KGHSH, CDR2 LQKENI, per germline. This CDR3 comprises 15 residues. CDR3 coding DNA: TGTGCCAGCTCACCTCCGGGACAGGGGTCTCTCGAGCAGTACTTC. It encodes CASSPPGQGSLEQYF.

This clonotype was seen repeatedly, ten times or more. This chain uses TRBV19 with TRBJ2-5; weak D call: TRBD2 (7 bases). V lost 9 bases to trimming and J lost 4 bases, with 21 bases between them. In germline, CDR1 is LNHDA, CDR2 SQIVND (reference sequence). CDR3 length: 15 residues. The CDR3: CASSQGGGAPETQYF. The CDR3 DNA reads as TGTGCCAGCTCACAAGGGGGGGGGGCCCCAGAGACCCAGTACTTC.

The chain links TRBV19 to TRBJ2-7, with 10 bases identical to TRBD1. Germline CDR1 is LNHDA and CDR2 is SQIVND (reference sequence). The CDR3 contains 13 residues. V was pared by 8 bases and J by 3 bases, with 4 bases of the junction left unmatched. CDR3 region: CASLGTGVYEQYF. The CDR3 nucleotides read TGTGCCAGTTTGGGGACAGGGGTCTACGAGCAGTACTTC.

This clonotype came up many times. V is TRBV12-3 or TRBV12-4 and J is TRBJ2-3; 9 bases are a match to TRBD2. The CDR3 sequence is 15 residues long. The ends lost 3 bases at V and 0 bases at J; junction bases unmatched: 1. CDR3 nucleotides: TGTGCCAGCAGTTTGGGGACTAGCAGCACAGATACGCAGTATTTT. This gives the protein CASSLGTSSTDTQYF.

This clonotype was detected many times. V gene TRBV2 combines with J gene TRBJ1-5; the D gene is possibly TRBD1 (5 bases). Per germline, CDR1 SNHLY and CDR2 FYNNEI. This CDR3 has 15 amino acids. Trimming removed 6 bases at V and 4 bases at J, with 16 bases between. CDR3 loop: CASSPEGSENQPQHF. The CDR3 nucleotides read TGTGCCAGCAGCCCTGAGGGGTCGGAGAATCAGCCCCAGCATTTT.

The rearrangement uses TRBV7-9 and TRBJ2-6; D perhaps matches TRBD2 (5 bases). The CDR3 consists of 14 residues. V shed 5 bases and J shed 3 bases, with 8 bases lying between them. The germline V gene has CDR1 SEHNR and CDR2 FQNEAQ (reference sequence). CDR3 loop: CASSPGYGANVLTF. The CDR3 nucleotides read TGTGCCAGCAGCCCGGGGTATGGGGCCAACGTCCTGACTTTC.

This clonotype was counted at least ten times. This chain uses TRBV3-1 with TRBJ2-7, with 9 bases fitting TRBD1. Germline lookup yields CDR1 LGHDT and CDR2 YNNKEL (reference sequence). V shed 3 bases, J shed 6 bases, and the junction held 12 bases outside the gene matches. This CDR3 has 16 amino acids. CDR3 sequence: CASSQLGQGAFREQYF. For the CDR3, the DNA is TGTGCCAGCAGCCAGTTGGGACAGGGCGCTTTTCGCGAGCAGTACTTC.

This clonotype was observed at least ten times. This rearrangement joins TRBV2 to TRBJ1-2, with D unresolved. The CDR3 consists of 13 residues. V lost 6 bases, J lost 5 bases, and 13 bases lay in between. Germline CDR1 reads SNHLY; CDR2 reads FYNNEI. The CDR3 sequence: CASSPGRDYGYTF. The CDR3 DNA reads TGTGCCAGCAGCCCCGGGAGAGATTATGGCTACACCTTC.

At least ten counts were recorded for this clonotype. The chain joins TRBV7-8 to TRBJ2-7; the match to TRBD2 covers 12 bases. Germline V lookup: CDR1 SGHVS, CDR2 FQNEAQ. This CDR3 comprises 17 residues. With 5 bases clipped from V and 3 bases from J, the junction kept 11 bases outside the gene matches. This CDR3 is CASSRWTSGEGHYEQYF. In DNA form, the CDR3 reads TGTGCCAGCAGCCGCTGGACTAGCGGGGAAGGGCACTACGAGCAGTACTTC. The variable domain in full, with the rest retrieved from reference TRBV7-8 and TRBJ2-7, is GAGVSQSPRYKVAKRGQDVALRCDPISGHVSLFWYQQALGQGPEFLTYFQNEAQLDKSGLPSDRFFAERPEGSVSTLKIQRTQQEDSAVYLCASSRWTSGEGHYEQYFGPGTRLTVT.

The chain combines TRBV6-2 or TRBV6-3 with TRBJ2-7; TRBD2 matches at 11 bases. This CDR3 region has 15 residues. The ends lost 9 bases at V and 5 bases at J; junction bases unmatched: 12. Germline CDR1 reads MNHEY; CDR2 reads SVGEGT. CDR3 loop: CASELAGDLYDEQYF. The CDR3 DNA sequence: TGTGCCAGTGAACTAGCGGGAGACCTTTATGACGAGCAGTACTTC.

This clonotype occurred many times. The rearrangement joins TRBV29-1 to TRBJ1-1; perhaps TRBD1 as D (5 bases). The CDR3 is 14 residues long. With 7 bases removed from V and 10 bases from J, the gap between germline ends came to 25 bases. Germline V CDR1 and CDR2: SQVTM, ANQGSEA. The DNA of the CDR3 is TGCAGCGCTGGGGAACAGGAGCCGACCGGGGGAGCTTTCTTT. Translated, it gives CSAGEQEPTGGAFF.